What follows are 8 T cell receptor beta chains derived from one specimen sequenced in a study of T cell repertoires in cytomegalovirus infection. TCRdb passed the reads through MiXCR, listing each CDR3 protein once. This sample carries around 300,000 distinct CDR3 sequences, around 25% of them seen once, and the ten largest clones take about 15%. Sample: PBMCs. The receptors originated from a human donor in good health (CMV status not recorded). Some clones in this sample may be carry-over from other donors' samples.

The chain joins TRBV20-1 to TRBJ2-1, with TRBD1 identical over 7 bases. CDR1 and CDR2 from the germline V gene are DFQATT and SNEGSKA (reference sequence). With V trimmed by 8 bases and J by 1 base, 8 bases remained unmatched. The CDR3 runs 14 residues. DNA for the CDR3: TGCAGTCCTTTTTCCAGGGGGTCCTACAATGAGCAGTTCTTC. Protein sequence: CSPFSRGSYNEQFF.

The table lists this clonotype with a few counts. The V gene is TRBV6-5, the J gene TRBJ2-5; D ambiguous. V shed 0 bases and J shed 5 bases, with 13 bases lying between them. From germline, CDR1 is MNHEY and CDR2 SVGAGI. The CDR3 contains 15 residues. CDR3 in amino acids: CASSYSDPTGETQYF. The CDR3 bases are TGTGCCAGCAGTTACTCAGACCCGACCGGGGAGACCCAGTACTTC.

This chain links TRBV24-1 with TRBJ2-1; 9 positions agree with TRBD1. Germline CDR1 and CDR2: KGHDR and SFDVKD. Trimming removed 1 base from V and 6 bases from J; junction bases left unmatched: 6. The CDR3 covers 16 residues. For the CDR3, the DNA is TGTGCCACCAGTGATTTCCAGACAGGGGGGGGCAATGAGCAGTTCTTC. As protein: CATSDFQTGGGNEQFF.

The sample holds many counts of this clonotype. V usage is TRBV12-3 or TRBV12-4 and J usage is TRBJ2-1, with a weak D call TRBD1 (6 bases). There are 15 residues in the CDR3. V was trimmed by 7 bases and J by 0 bases, leaving 13 bases between them. CDR3 residues: CASTRTEYSYNEQFF. The CDR3 DNA follows: TGTGCCAGCACCAGGACAGAGTACTCCTACAATGAGCAGTTCTTC.

The chain links TRBV19 to TRBJ2-7; TRBD2 matches at 8 bases. The J segment lost 6 bases and the V segment lost 5 bases, leaving 15 bases of the junction unmatched. Looked up from germline, CDR1 is LNHDA and CDR2 is SQIVND (reference sequence). This CDR3 region has 16 residues. The chain's CDR3 is CASSLGTSSVFGEQYF. The CDR3 bases are TGTGCCAGTAGTTTAGGGACTAGTTCGGTTTTCGGCGAGCAGTACTTC.

The chain employs TRBV12-3 or TRBV12-4 and TRBJ2-3, with TRBD1 matching 10 bases. V trimming: 5 bases; J trimming: 5 bases; junction bases outside the gene matches: 7. CDR3 size: 15 residues. The chain's CDR3 is CASSPRTGGRDTQYF. The CDR3 DNA is TGTGCCAGCAGTCCTCGGACAGGGGGGAGAGATACGCAGTATTTT.

This clonotype came up a few times. The genes are TRBV19 and TRBJ2-2; either TRBD1 or TRBD2 may fit D (6 bases each). Germline CDR1 is LNHDA and CDR2 is SQIVND (reference sequence). The CDR3 spans 16 residues. V lost 3 bases to trimming and J lost 4 bases, with 15 bases between them. CDR3 DNA: TGTGCCAGTAGTATCACCCGGGGGCAAAGCACCGGGGAGCTGTTTTTT. It codes for CASSITRGQSTGELFF.

This clonotype was observed once. The rearrangement links TRBV6-1 to TRBJ1-1; 7 nucleotides match TRBD1. This CDR3 region has 15 residues. V was clipped by 5 bases and J by 1 base; unmatched bases: 7. From germline, CDR1 is MNHNS and CDR2 SASEGT. For the CDR3, the DNA is TGTGCCAGCAGTCCCCGACAGGGAACGAACACTGAAGCTTTCTTT. This gives the protein CASSPRQGTNTEAFF.